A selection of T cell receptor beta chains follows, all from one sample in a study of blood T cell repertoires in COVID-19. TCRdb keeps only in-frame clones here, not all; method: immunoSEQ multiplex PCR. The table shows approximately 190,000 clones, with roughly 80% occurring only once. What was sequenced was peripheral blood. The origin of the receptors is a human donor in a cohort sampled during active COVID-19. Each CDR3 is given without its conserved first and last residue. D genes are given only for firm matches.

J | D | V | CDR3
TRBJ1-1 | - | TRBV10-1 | ASSFQANTEAF
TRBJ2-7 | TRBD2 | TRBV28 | ASSPPLAGNYEQY
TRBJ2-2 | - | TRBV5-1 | ASSATTGANTGELF
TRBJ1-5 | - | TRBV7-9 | ASSSGDQPQH
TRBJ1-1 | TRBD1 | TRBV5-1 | ASSRQGPPEAF
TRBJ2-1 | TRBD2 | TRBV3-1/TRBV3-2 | ASSQSSGRSREQF
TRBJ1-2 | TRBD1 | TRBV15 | ATSRVVTGNGYT
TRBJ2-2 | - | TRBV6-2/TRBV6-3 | ASSYWPAGELF
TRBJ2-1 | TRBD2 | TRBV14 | ASSQRRGLAGASSYNEQF
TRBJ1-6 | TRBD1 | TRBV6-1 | ASSEWDRGQSPLH
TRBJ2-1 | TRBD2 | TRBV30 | AWSRLSGRSNEQF
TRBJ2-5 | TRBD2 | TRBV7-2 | ASSPRLAEETQY
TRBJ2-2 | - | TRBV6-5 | ASTNMRELF
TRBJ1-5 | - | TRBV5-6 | ASSWHGDQPQH
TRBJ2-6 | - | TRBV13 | ASSSYRAGANVLT
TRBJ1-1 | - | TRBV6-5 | ASSYLTGNTEAF
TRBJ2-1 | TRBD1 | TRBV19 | ASSPGQGARNEQF
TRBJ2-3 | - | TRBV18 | ASSPVAGSTDTQY
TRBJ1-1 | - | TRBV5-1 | ASSLGGQIAANTEAF
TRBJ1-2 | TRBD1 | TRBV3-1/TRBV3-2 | ASSHGDRRYGYT
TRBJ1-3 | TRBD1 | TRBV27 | ASRTTTGPGNTIY
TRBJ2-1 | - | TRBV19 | ATRQGPGRWDEQF
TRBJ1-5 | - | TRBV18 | ASSPGLDQPQH
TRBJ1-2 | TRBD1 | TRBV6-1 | ASSEAGQGAGGYT
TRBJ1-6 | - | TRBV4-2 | ASSQDRGNSPLH
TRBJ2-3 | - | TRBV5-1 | ASSFGVPDTQY
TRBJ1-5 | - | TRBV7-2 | ASSFRGRESNQPQH
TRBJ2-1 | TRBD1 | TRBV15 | ATSDPSFRQGAYNEQF
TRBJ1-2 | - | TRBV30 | AWNRQVPILYGYT
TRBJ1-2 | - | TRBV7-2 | ASSLDRYGYT
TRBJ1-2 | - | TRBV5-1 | ASSSATDHGYT
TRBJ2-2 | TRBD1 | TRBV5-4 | ASSPPGQITGELF
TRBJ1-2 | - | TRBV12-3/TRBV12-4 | ASSPRGHYGYT
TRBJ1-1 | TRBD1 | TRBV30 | AWGQGNTEAF
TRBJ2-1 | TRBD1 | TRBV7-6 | ASSPFRDRGYNEQF
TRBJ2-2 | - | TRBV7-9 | ASSSRVADQTGELF
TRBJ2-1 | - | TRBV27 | ASIRYNEQF
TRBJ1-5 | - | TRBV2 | ASSAGLSNQPQH
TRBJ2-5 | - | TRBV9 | ASSVAPSRETQY
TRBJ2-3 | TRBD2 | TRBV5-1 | ASSSRVAGGTDTQY
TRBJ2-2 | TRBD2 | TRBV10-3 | AISPTTGPPHSTSGNTGELF
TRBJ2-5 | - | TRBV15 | ATSFRSQETQY
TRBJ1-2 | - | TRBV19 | ASSPLALYGYT
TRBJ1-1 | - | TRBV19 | ATGASILNTEAF
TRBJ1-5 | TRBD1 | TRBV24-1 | ATSDRTGFGQPQH
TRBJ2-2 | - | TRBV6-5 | ASSKRTTGELF
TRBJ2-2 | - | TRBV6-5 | ASSTDRSITGELF